This TCR beta chain was retrieved from a study of cytomegalovirus exposure and HLA in healthy donors. The assay was immunoSEQ multiplex PCR, and TCRdb's table has in-frame clones only and misses some. The table has some 240,000 clones, around nine tenths seen once. On this clone: The antigen remains undetermined.

The CDR3 runs 15 residues. Unmatched junction bases numbered 9, after V lost 6 bases and J lost 5 bases. CDR1 and CDR2 from the germline V gene are MDHEN and SYDVKM. Study outcomes and limitations: The study put 150 to 200 TCR beta chains on its list as cytomegalovirus-associated.

The sequenced sample consisted of PBMCs. The sequence was collected from a young woman in good health and CMV-seropositive. The J gene is TRBJ1-1, the V gene TRBV28; TRBD1 agrees at 10 bases. Here the CDR3 DNA reads TGTGCCAGCAGCCCACCCGGACAGGGGGGGACTGAAGCTTTCTTT. This encodes CASSPPGQGGTEAFF.